The sample holds a few counts of the clone carrying this T cell receptor beta chain. Its antigen is unidentified. The data derive from a study of response to subunit inactivated influenza vaccine. Broader study findings: With each seasonal influenza vaccination, the authors suggested, few new T cells are recruited.

A single record per CDR3 protein comes from TCRdb applying MiXCR to the RT-PCR reads. The sample consists of roughly 650,000 distinct CDR3 sequences, roughly 15% of them appearing once. CDR1 and CDR2 (germline): MNHEY, SVGEGT. This CDR3 region has 15 residues. V lost 2 bases and J lost 7; bases outside the gene matches: 7. Material: PBMCs from blood, obtained 14 to 15 days before vaccination. This sequence joins TRBV6-2 or TRBV6-3 and TRBJ2-1; 8 bases align to TRBD2. This TCR was sampled from a man between 50 and 59 years old who received an inactivated influenza vaccine. The CDR3: CASSYDGGGWNEQFF. The CDR3 DNA is TGTGCCAGCAGTTACGACGGGGGGGGGTGGAATGAGCAGTTCTTC.